The 19 T cell receptor beta chains below all came from one sample that was sequenced in a study of tumor and adjacent non-tumor tissue in lung cancer. RNA was extracted from bulk tissue without any cell sorting. TCRbeta libraries were built with three rounds of nested PCR, modified from ARM-PCR. TCRdb re-called the multiplex PCR reads with MiXCR, one entry per CDR3 protein. The profile shows 200,000 to 250,000 distinct CDR3 sequences, 70% to 75% of them singletons. What was sequenced was lung tumor tissue. All receptors come from a man aged 55 to 70 with non-small cell lung cancer.

As concerns this clonotype: The CDR3 ends on some other residue instead of the conserved phenylalanine or tryptophan, so this is likely a read error. The chain couples TRBV11-1 to TRBJ2-1; D ambiguous. The germline V gene has CDR1 SGHAT and CDR2 FQDESV (reference sequence). This CDR3 region has 14 residues. V gave up 5 bases and J gave up 0 bases, with 8 bases separating them. The CDR3 DNA sequence: TGTGCCAGCAGCCGAGCAAGCTCCTACAATGAGCAGTTCTAC. Encoded protein: CASSRASSYNEQFY.

Comments on this clonotype: One end of the junction varies from germline; a read error may be responsible. The chain couples TRBV10-2 to TRBJ2-7; D gene unclear. Germline CDR1 WSHSY, CDR2 SAAADI. This CDR3 has 10 residues. The CDR3 spells CVSSDYEQYF. Written as DNA, the CDR3 is TGCGTCAGCAGTGACTACGAGCAGTACTTC.

On this clonotype: Sequence at one end of the junction differs from germline and may be a read error. The chain uses TRBV5-6 and TRBJ2-3, with 10 bases that match TRBD2. The CDR3 covers 15 residues. CDR1 and CDR2 from the germline V gene are SGHDT and YYEEEE. The CDR3 reads CARSLSGRATDTQYF. The CDR3 bases are TGTGCCAGGAGCTTAAGCGGGAGGGCCACAGATACGCAGTATTTT.

In the case of this clonotype: At one boundary the junction diverges from the germline segment, which might be a read error. This chain uses TRBV12-5 with TRBJ2-5, with D tentatively TRBD2 (6 bases). The CDR3 covers 13 residues. In germline, CDR1 is LGHNT, CDR2 FRNRAP. CDR3 coding DNA: TGTGCTATTGGTCGGGGAGGTCGGGAGACCCAGTACTTC. It codes for CAIGRGGRETQYF.

The table lists this clonotype with many counts. The chain couples TRBV20-1 to TRBJ2-5; D gene uncertain. The CDR3 length is 12 residues. Germline-derived CDR1 and CDR2 are DFQATT and SNEGSKA (reference sequence). V was pared by 4 bases and J by 3 bases, with 9 bases between. CDR3 loop: CSANRVEETQYF. In DNA form, the CDR3 reads TGCAGTGCTAACCGGGTAGAAGAGACCCAGTACTTC.

This chain joins TRBV10-2 and TRBJ2-1, with D possibly matching TRBD2 (6 bases). The CDR3 runs to 14 residues. Germline values: CDR1 WSHSY, CDR2 SAAADI. V was trimmed by 6 bases and J by 7 bases, leaving 16 bases between them. The CDR3 protein is CASREGGNGNEQFF. CDR3 sequence (DNA): TGCGCCAGCAGGGAAGGCGGGAACGGGAATGAGCAGTTCTTC.

The genes are TRBV6-1 and TRBJ2-1; D not certain. The J call may be faulty, since TRBJ2-4 better matches the DNA end. CDR3 size: 15 residues. Germline CDR1 MNHNS, CDR2 SASEGT. The CDR3 sequence: CASSDVPGSYNDQYF. The CDR3, as DNA: TGTGCCAGCAGCGACGTACCAGGCTCCTACAATGATCAGTACTTC.

Concerning this clonotype itself: This may come from a read error, since a much larger clone is one base off. This chain links TRBV20-1 with TRBJ1-5; D gene unclear. This CDR3 spans 13 amino acids. From germline, CDR1 is DFQATT and CDR2 SNEGSKA (reference sequence). Here the CDR3 DNA reads TGCAGTGTTAGAGGGCAGGGCAATCAGCCCCAGCATTTT. Translation gives CSVRGQGNQPQHF.

This clonotype appeared a few times. The junction does not match germline at one end; this may be a read error. J is TRBJ1-5 and V is TRBV20-1, with TRBD1 matching over 9 bases. Germline V gives CDR1 DFQATT, CDR2 SNEGSKA (reference sequence). CDR3 length: 15 residues. The CDR3 DNA sequence: TGCAGTGCTAGAGAGCACAGGGGGCTGGGTCAGCCCAAGCATTTT. This sequence encodes CSAREHRGLGQPKHF.

CDR3 in DNA: TGTGCCAGCAGATCCATAGCGGGGGCCACGGATACGCAGTATTTT. It specifies CASRSIAGATDTQYF. The gene calls are TRBV11-1 and TRBJ2-3, with TRBD2 matching 9 bases. The CDR3 runs to 15 residues. V shed 6 bases and J 6 bases; nucleotides not matched to a gene: 10. The germline V gene encodes CDR1 SGHAT and CDR2 FQDESV (reference sequence).

On this clonotype itself: This clone may be a read error of a much larger clone one base away. This chain joins TRBV6-2 or TRBV6-3 and TRBJ2-1, with TRBD2 as a possible D gene (5 bases). Looked up from germline, CDR1 is MNHEY and CDR2 is SVGEGT. The CDR3 totals 13 residues. CDR3 coding DNA: TGTGCCTGCAGTCCGGACTTCCGCAATGAGCAGTTCTTC. Encoded protein: CACSPDFRNEQFF.

In this sample, this clonotype turned up a few times. The chain is built from TRBV6-5 and TRBJ2-7; the match to TRBD1 covers 7 bases. This CDR3 is 17 amino acids long. J lost 5 bases, V lost 2 bases, and 15 bases had no gene match. From germline, CDR1 is MNHEY and CDR2 SVGAGI. As DNA, the CDR3 is TGTGCCAGCAGTTACGCCTGGGACAGATCGAAGGCTCACGAGCAGTACTTC. Its translation is CASSYAWDRSKAHEQYF.

The CDR3 coding sequence is TGTGCCAGCAGGTTCATGGAGAACACTGAAGCTTTCTTT. It yields the protein CASRFMENTEAFF. The J gene is TRBJ1-1, the V gene TRBV11-2; D is ambiguous. The CDR3 runs to 13 residues. Germline assignment: CDR1 SGHAT and CDR2 FQNNGV. V shed 6 bases and J shed 1 base, with 9 bases lying between them.

As regards this clonotype: Germline is not matched at one junction end, which may reflect a read error. The V and J genes are TRBV24-1 and TRBJ2-1; TRBD2 matches at 13 bases. The CDR3 extends over 16 amino acids. Germline lookup yields CDR1 KGHDR and CDR2 SFDVKD. CDR3 bases: TGTGCCACCAGTGATCAAGGACTAGCGGGAGATTATGATCAGTTCTTC. It translates to CATSDQGLAGDYDQFF.

The rearrangement links TRBV6-5 to TRBJ1-5; D is perhaps TRBD1 (6 bases). The CDR3 contains 15 residues. CDR1 and CDR2 from the germline V gene are MNHEY and SVGAGI. V was clipped by 5 bases and J by 6 bases, with 17 bases between them. CDR3 in amino acids: CASSSTGTGSQPQHF. CDR3 nucleotide sequence: TGTGCCAGCAGTAGTACAGGGACGGGCAGTCAGCCCCAGCATTTT.

Concerning this clonotype: Being one base from a much bigger clone, this may be a read error. The chain combines TRBV20-1 with TRBJ2-7; perhaps TRBD2 as D (6 bases). In germline, CDR1 is DFQATT, CDR2 SNEGSKA (reference sequence). The CDR3 has 16 amino acids. The V gene lost 5 bases and the J gene lost 3 bases, with 23 bases spanning the gap. The CDR3 sequence: CSASEVSGTARYEQYF. CDR3 nucleotides: TGCAGTGCTTCTGAGGTTTCAGGGACTGCCCGCTACGAGCAGTACTTC.

As to this clonotype: Being one base from a much bigger clone, this may be a read error. The chain recombines TRBV20-1 with TRBJ2-3, with 8 bases lining up with TRBD2. The germline CDR1 and CDR2 sequences are DFQATT and SNEGSKA (reference sequence). CDR3 length equals 15 residues. This CDR3 reads CSATGGGLSTDTHYF. Here the CDR3 DNA reads TGCAGTGCTACAGGCGGGGGGTTGAGCACAGATACGCACTATTTT.

As regards this clonotype: The junction departs from the called germline gene at one end, perhaps through a read error. The chain carries TRBV4-1 and TRBJ1-4; 9 nucleotides align to TRBD1. The CDR3 runs to 15 residues. Germline V gene sequence: CDR1 MGHRA, CDR2 YSYEKL. CDR3 sequence (DNA): TGCGCCAGCAGCCAAATACAGGGGGCTAATGAAATACTGTTTTTT. This codes for CASSQIQGANEILFF.

This clonotype has only a few counts. A much larger clone lies a single base off, so this may be a read error. The limits of the CDR3 on the DNA are not certain, so only TCRdb's listed CDR3 is given. The gene calls are TRBV12-3 or TRBV12-4 and TRBJ2-5; TRBD1, the table's D call, lacks a check against the DNA. The CDR3 is 19 amino acids in total, end residues counted. CDR3 region: CASSFSSVAMGSRQETLYF.